This TCR beta chain was profiled in a study of T cell repertoires in cytomegalovirus infection. Looking at the study overall: Both recently identified HLA-C-restricted and well-studied HLA-B-restricted CMV epitopes were used in the study. Both CMV infection and a matching HLA type were indicated by public TCR beta signatures. General study findings and limits: Cumulative public TCR beta family frequency identified CMV carriers with the relevant HLA.

Of note for this clonotype: The antigen is unknown.

TCRdb re-derived calls from the reads in MiXCR, one entry per CDR3 protein. The sample includes roughly 990,000 distinct CDR3 sequences, approximately 31% of them seen just once. This CDR3 is built from 15 residues. Trimming left V 2 bases short and J 5 bases short, with 15 bases between. The source of this sequence is a human donor in good health (CMV status not recorded). Some clones in this sample may be carry-over from other donors' samples. V gene TRBV12-3 or TRBV12-4 combines with J gene TRBJ1-1; D unclear. Sample: cultured CD8+ T cells from PBMCs, taken from culture after CMV antigen stimulation. In DNA, the CDR3 is TGTGCCAGCAGTTTATTTAAGTACACTGGTACTGAAGCTTTCTTT. This gives the protein CASSLFKYTGTEAFF.